This TCR beta chain was captured in a study of OX40 agonist ivuxolimab in advanced cancers. About the full investigation: Ivuxolimab was a fully human IgG2 agonistic monoclonal antibody targeting the costimulatory receptor OX40 (CD134). Three dose-escalation patients achieved partial responses, one with hepatocellular carcinoma and two with cutaneous melanoma. The dose-escalation cohort was roughly 80% male with a mean age of 60 years, ranging from roughly 20 to 80. Among the roughly 50 dose-escalation patients, approximately 20 had hepatocellular carcinoma, approximately 15 melanoma, 9 renal cell carcinoma and 9 head and neck cancer. The point of sequencing TCRbeta in the periphery was to test whether ivuxolimab changed TCR sequence diversity and drove clonal T-cell expansion. The paper reports the monotherapy dose-escalation portion (N of about 54 patients) of the phase I ivuxolimab trial. Intravenous ivuxolimab was administered to patients every 2 weeks at six dose levels: 0.01, 0.1, 0.3, 1.5, 3 and 10 mg/kg. Patients were allowed to have had prior anti-PD-1, anti-PD-L1 or anti-CTLA-4 therapy, and approximately 40% of the dose-escalation patients had been treated with checkpoint inhibitors.

Genomic DNA was extracted from sorted cells for sequencing of the TCRbeta CDR3 region. The immunoSEQ Assay was used to sequence the TCRbeta CDR3 regions. Here the immuneACCESS table is served through TCRdb, limited to in-frame sequences with V and J called. Missing clones are a known gap in these copies; in checked studies unresolved V genes cover under half, and the rest lacks a known reason. The sample includes 30,000 or so clones, with roughly 80% observed a single time. The ten largest clones represent roughly 20% of the sample. Here is what the overall study found, with its caveats: Which antigens the clonally expanded peripheral T cells were specific for was not determined. In the 0.1-3.0 mg/kg groups, partial responders were among the patients with the lowest normalized peripheral clonal expansion, particularly in CD8+ T cells. At doses of 0.1 to 3.0 mg/kg, clonal expansion of both CD4+ and CD8+ blood T cells was observed from baseline to week 6. Low levels of normalized T-cell clonal expansion were also shown by some nonresponding patients. After ivuxolimab, CD8+ T cells had more expanded clones than CD4+ T cells on average.

Patients with autoimmune disease history or receiving systemic immunosuppression were excluded from the trial. Peripheral blood for TCR sequencing was drawn from every dose cohort at baseline, at cycle 4 day 1 and at cycle 7 day 1. The samples were taken from a phase I, first-in-human, multicenter, open-label dose-escalation trial of ivuxolimab. Adults with locally advanced or metastatic head and neck squamous cell, hepatocellular, melanoma or renal cell carcinoma were enrolled in the trial. Before TCR sequencing, CD4+ and CD8+ T cells were separately sorted from peripheral blood. In regard to this clone: What this receptor recognizes is not known. Base quality data are lacking; no much larger clone is found one base away.

Sample: CD4+ or CD8+ T cells sorted from blood, taken in a trial of the OX40 agonist ivuxolimab. The origin of this receptor is an adult with an advanced solid tumor such as melanoma, head and neck, liver or kidney cancer.

The DNA sequence is as follows: TGTGCCAGCAGTCCCGACTCCTACGAGCAGTACTTC. Protein translation: CASSPDSYEQYF. The chain links TRBV28 with TRBJ2-7; there is no confident call for the D gene. Trimming costs V 5 bases and J 0 bases, and their ends lie 5 bases apart. CDR1 and CDR2 are drawn from the germline V gene: MDHEN, SYDVKM. The CDR3 numbers 12 residues from cysteine through phenylalanine. Only the CDR3 DNA stays, 36 bases, in frame from base 1.